This TCR beta chain was recorded in a study of blood T cell repertoires in COVID-19. Looking at the study overall: Samples taken during acute and convalescent COVID-19 were collected in the United States, Italy and Spain.

Clones were sequenced by immunoSEQ multiplex PCR, and TCRdb holds only the in-frame ones, with some missing. The sample records under 400,000 clones, about 87% being singletons. Enrolled during active infection, Seattle patients were then followed longitudinally. The CDR3 covers 15 residues. V lost 2 bases and J 6 bases, leaving 14 bases between the germline ends. Germline assignment: CDR1 LGHNA and CDR2 YSLEER. The receptor was derived from a woman aged 25-40 years with COVID-19, enrolled during active disease. Sequenced sample: peripheral blood. The V and J genes are TRBV4-3 and TRBJ1-5, with a weak D call TRBD1 (6 bases). CDR3 sequence: CASSQNTQGGQPQHF. The CDR3 DNA reads as TGCGCCAGCAGCCAAAATACACAGGGCGGTCAGCCCCAGCATTTT.